The T cell receptor beta chain described here comes from a study of blood T cell repertoires in COVID-19. TCRdb's copy holds only in-frame clones and misses some; the assay was immunoSEQ multiplex PCR. The sample yields approximately 200,000 clones, about four fifths seen once. CDR3 length: 16 residues. The germline V gene has CDR1 KGHSH and CDR2 LQKENI. V lost 4 bases, J lost 1 base, and 4 bases stayed unmatched. There are a few counts of this clone. This sequence was found in a woman in her forties with acute COVID-19. Material for sequencing was PBMCs or T cells enriched from blood (not recorded which). The V call is TRBV18, the J call TRBJ2-2, with 9 nucleotides matching TRBD1. The CDR3 DNA reads TGTGCCAGCTCACTTACGGGACAGGGGAACACCGGGGAGCTGTTTTTT. This gives the protein CASSLTGQGNTGELFF.